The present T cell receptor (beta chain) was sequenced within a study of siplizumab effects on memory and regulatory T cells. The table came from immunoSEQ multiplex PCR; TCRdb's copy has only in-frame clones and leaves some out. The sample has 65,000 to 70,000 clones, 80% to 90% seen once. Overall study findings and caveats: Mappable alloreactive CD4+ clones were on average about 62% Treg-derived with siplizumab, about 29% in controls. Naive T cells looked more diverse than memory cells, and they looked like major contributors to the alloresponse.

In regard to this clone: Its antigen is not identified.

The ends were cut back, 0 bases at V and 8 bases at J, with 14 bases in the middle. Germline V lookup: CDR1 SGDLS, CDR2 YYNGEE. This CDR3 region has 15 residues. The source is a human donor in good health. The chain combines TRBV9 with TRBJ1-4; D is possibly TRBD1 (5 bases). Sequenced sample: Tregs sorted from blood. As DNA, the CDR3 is TGTGCCAGCAGCGTAGCGAAGGGACTTACCGAAAAACTGTTTTTT. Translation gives CASSVAKGLTEKLFF.